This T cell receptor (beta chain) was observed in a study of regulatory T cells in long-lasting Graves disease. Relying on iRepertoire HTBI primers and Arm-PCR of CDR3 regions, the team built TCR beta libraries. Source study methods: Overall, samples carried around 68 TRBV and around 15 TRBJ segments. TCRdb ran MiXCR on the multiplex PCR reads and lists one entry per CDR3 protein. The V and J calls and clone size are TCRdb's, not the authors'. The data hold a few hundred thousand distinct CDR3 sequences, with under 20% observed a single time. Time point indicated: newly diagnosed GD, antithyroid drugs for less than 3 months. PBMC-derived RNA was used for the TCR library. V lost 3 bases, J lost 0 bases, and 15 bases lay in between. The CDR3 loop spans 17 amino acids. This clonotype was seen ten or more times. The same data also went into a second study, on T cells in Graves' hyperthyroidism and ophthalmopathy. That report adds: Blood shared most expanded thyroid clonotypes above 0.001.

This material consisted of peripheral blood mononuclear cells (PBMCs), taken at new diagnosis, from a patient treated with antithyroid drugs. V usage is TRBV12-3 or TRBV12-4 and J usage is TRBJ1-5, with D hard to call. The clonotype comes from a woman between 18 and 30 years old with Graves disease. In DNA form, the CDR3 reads TGTGCCAGCAGTTTTAGCGCGCTGGGATATAGCAATCAGCCCCAGCATTTT. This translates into CASSFSALGYSNQPQHF.